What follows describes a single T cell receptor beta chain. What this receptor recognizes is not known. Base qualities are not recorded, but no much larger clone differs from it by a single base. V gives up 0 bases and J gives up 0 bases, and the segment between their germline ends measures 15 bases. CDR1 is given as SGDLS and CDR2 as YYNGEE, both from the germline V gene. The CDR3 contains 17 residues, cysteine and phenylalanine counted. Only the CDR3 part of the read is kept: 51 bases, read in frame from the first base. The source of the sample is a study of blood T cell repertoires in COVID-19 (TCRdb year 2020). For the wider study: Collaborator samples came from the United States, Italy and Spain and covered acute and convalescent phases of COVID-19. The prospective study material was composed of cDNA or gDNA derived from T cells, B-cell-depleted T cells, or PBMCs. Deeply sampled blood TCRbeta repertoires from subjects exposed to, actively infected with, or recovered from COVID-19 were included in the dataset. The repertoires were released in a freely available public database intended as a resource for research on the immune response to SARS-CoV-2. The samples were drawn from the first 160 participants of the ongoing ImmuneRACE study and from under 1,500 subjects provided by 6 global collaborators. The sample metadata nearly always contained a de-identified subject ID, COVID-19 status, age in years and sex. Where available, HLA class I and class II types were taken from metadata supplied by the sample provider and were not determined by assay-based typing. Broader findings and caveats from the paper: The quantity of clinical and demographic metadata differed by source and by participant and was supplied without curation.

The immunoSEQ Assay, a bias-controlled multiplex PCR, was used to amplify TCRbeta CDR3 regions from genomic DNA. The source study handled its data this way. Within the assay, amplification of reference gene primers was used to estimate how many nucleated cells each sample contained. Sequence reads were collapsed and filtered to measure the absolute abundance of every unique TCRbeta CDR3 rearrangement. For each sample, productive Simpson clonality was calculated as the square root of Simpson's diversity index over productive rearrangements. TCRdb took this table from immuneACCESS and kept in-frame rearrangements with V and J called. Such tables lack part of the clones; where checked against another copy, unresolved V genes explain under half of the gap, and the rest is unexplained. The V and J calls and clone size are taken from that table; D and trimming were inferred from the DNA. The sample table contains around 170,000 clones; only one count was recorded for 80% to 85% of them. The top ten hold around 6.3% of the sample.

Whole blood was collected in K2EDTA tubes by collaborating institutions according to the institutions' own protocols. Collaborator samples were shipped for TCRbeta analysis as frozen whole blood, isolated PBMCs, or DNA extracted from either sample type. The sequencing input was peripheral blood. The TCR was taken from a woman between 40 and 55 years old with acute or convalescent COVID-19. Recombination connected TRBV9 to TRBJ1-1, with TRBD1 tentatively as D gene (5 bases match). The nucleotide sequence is TGTGCCAGCAGCGTAGATGACCGGAGGGGTATGAACACTGAAGCTTTCTTT. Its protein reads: CASSVDDRRGMNTEAFF.